The present T cell receptor (beta chain) was sequenced within a study of blood T cell repertoires in COVID-19. Study details: Samples of COVID-19 (acute and convalescent) were obtained from the United States, Italy and Spain. Sources were T cells, B-cell-depleted T cells, or PBMCs; the material itself was cDNA or gDNA.

In the original processing: The assay estimated nucleated cells by amplifying reference gene primers. The method was immunoSEQ multiplex PCR; TCRdb's version includes in-frame clones alone and lacks a portion of them. V and J calls and clone size are copied from that table; D and trimming were computed from the DNA. The data hold 68,000 or so clones, with approximately 79% observed a single time. The CDR3 runs to 16 residues. V shed 0 bases, J shed 4 bases, and the junction held 5 bases outside the gene matches. Germline CDR1 reads MGHRA; CDR2 reads YSYEKL. Material: peripheral blood. The chain combines TRBV4-1 with TRBJ2-1; TRBD2 matches 8 bases. The receptor's source is a woman aged 45-65 years with acute or convalescent COVID-19. The CDR3 sequence: CASSQELREGYNEQFF. CDR3 DNA: TGCGCCAGCAGCCAAGAATTACGGGAGGGGTACAATGAGCAGTTCTTC.